These 3 T cell receptor beta chains were all obtained from the same sample, sequenced in a study of cytotoxic CD8 clonotypes in ibrutinib-treated CLL. Generated by immunoSEQ multiplex PCR, the TCRdb table keeps only in-frame clones and is missing some. This table holds about 300,000 clones, around 77% found once. Sequenced material: PBMCs, taken at disease progression, from a patient treated with ibrutinib. Source of these receptors: a human donor with chronic lymphocytic leukemia.

This chain uses TRBV2 with TRBJ1-4; TRBD1 might be the D (5 bases). The V gene lost 5 bases and the J gene lost 0 bases, with 13 bases spanning the gap. This CDR3 contains 16 residues. The germline V gene encodes CDR1 SNHLY and CDR2 FYNNEI. The CDR3 DNA is TGTGCCAGCAGTTACCAGGGAGTCGCAACTAATGAAAAACTGTTTTTT. Protein product: CASSYQGVATNEKLFF.

The sample holds a few counts of this clone. The rearrangement uses TRBV10-3 and TRBJ1-2, with a possible D match to TRBD1 (5 bases). Germline V lookup: CDR1 ENHRY, CDR2 SYGVKD. This CDR3 comprises 13 residues. Trimming shortened V by 7 bases and J by 3 bases, and 12 bases separated the two germline ends. The chain's CDR3 is CAIKQVVDYGYTF. CDR3 in DNA: TGTGCCATCAAACAGGTCGTGGACTATGGCTACACCTTC.

The rearrangement links TRBV7-6 to TRBJ2-2; 7 bases align to TRBD2. The CDR3 extends over 16 amino acids. V lost 0 bases, J lost 1 base, and 2 bases stayed unmatched. Per germline, CDR1 SGHVS and CDR2 FNYEAQ. The CDR3: CASSLALAGNTGELFF. The CDR3 nucleotides are TGTGCCAGCAGCTTAGCCTTAGCGGGGAACACCGGGGAGCTGTTTTTT. The variable domain in full, completed from reference TRBV7-6 and TRBJ2-2, reads GAGVSQSPRYKVTKRGQDVALRCDPISGHVSLYWYRQALGQGPEFLTYFNYEAQQDKSGLPNDRFSAERPEGSISTLTIQRTEQRDSAMYRCASSLALAGNTGELFFGEGSRLTVL.